This T cell receptor beta chain originates from a study of blood T cell repertoires in COVID-19. The V end was cut by 3 bases, the J end by 2 bases, with 10 bases between. The CDR3 is 14 amino acids. Germline lookup yields CDR1 LNHDA and CDR2 SQIVND (reference sequence). Clinical history reported by participants formed the basis on which cohorts were assigned. Sequencing was performed with immunoSEQ multiplex PCR; in TCRdb, only in-frame clones are kept and a portion is missing. The sample has about 130,000 clones, roughly 87% seen once; the top ten hold approximately 20%. Material: PBMCs or T cells enriched from blood (not recorded which). This chain connects TRBV19 to TRBJ1-2; D is perhaps TRBD1 (5 bases). This receptor was identified in a man between 25 and 39 years old who had recovered from COVID-19. CDR3 in amino acids: CASSIQGVNYGYTF. DNA of the CDR3: TGTGCCAGTAGTATTCAAGGGGTCAACTATGGCTACACCTTC.